The sample holds one count of the clone carrying this TCR beta chain. This sample was included in a study of blood T cell repertoires in COVID-19. The CDR3 spans 15 residues. In germline, CDR1 is LNHDA, CDR2 SQIVND (reference sequence). The trim removed 11 bases at V and 3 bases at J, leaving 9 bases unmatched. Sequencing was performed with immunoSEQ multiplex PCR; in TCRdb, only in-frame clones are kept and a portion is missing. This table holds roughly 100,000 clones, 70% to 90% found once. The receptor was derived from a man in his fifties or sixties with COVID-19, enrolled during active disease. The material sequenced was peripheral blood. The rearrangement uses TRBV19 and TRBJ2-2, with 10 bases that match TRBD1. The CDR3 loop is CAGSFGTGDTGELFF. The CDR3 DNA reads TGTGCCGGTTCGTTTGGGACAGGGGACACCGGGGAGCTGTTTTTT.